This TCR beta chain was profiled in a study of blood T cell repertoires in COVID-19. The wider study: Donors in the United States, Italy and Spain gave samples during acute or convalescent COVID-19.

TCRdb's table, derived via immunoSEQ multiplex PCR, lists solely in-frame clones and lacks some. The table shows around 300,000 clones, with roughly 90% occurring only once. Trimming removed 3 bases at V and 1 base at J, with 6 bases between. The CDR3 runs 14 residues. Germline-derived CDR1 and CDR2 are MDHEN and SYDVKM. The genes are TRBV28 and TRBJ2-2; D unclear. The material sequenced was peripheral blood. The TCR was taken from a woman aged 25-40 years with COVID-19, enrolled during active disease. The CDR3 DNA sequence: TGTGCCAGCAGTTTCGTGCGGAACACCGGGGAGCTGTTTTTT. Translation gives CASSFVRNTGELFF.